Listed below are T cell receptor beta chains from one sample, sequenced in a study of T cells in narcolepsy. Measured with immunoSEQ multiplex PCR; TCRdb has only the in-frame clones, and not every one. The repertoire holds about 30,000 clones, with 75% to 85% as singletons. Material: CD45RA- memory CD4+ T cells from PBMCs. The receptors here all came from a human donor with narcolepsy. The CDR3 runs from the conserved cysteine through the conserved F or W. A D gene is named only where the DNA matches it firmly. Only part of the rows carry a size: once, few, many, or a class if the clone is expanded.

clone_size j_call v_call d_call cdr3_aa cdr3_nt
NA TRBJ2-5 TRBV9 NA CASSVDEGSGETQYF TGTGCCAGCAGCGTAGATGAAGGGAGCGGAGAGACCCAGTACTTC
few TRBJ1-2 TRBV19 TRBD1 CASSRGQGNGYTF TGTGCCAGTAGTAGGGGACAGGGGAATGGCTACACCTTC
NA TRBJ1-2 TRBV6-5 TRBD1 CASSYARTGGSYGYTF TGTGCCAGCAGTTACGCCAGGACAGGGGGAAGCTATGGCTACACCTTC
NA TRBJ2-5 TRBV13 NA CASSLVGLGGETQYF TGTGCCAGCAGCTTAGTGGGGCTCGGAGGAGAGACCCAGTACTTC
NA TRBJ2-7 TRBV5-6 TRBD1 CASSLGQGVYEQYF TGTGCCAGCAGCTTGGGACAGGGGGTCTACGAGCAGTACTTC
NA TRBJ2-1 TRBV7-9 NA CASSLVDSYNEQFF TGTGCCAGCAGCTTAGTCGACAGCTACAATGAGCAGTTCTTC
few TRBJ2-7 TRBV14 NA CASSRTVSWRGTYEQYF TGTGCCAGCAGCCGGACCGTTAGCTGGAGAGGGACCTACGAGCAGTACTTC
NA TRBJ1-4 TRBV11-2 NA CASSHDRNPNEKLFF TGTGCCAGCAGCCACGACAGGAACCCTAATGAAAAACTGTTTTTT
NA TRBJ2-2 TRBV9 NA CASSLLSTDYTGELFF TGTGCCAGCAGTCTGTTGTCTACAGATTACACCGGGGAGCTGTTTTTT
NA TRBJ2-5 TRBV6-1 NA CASSERAETQYF TGTGCCAGCAGCGAACGGGCAGAGACCCAGTACTTC
once TRBJ2-2 TRBV5-4 TRBD2 CASRQAGVGTGELFF TGTGCCAGCAGGCAAGCGGGAGTCGGTACCGGGGAGCTGTTTTTT
few TRBJ1-5 TRBV4-1 NA CASSQEIRQPQHF TGTGCCAGCAGCCAAGAGATCCGACAGCCCCAGCATTTT
NA TRBJ2-2 TRBV23-1 TRBD1 CASSLIRTGPGELFF TGCGCCAGCAGCCTCATACGGACAGGGCCCGGGGAGCTGTTTTTT
NA TRBJ2-7 TRBV6-5 NA CASRGTRPDEQYF TGTGCCAGCAGAGGGACTCGCCCCGACGAGCAGTACTTC
NA TRBJ2-7 TRBV20-1 NA CSAWTGYEQYF TGCAGTGCTTGGACCGGCTACGAGCAGTACTTC
NA TRBJ2-7 TRBV29-1 NA CSVAVGTYEQYF TGCAGCGTTGCGGTGGGCACCTACGAGCAGTACTTC
NA TRBJ2-5 TRBV29-1 NA CSLLTQDMAETQYF TGCAGCCTCCTGACACAGGACATGGCGGAGACCCAGTACTTC
NA TRBJ2-1 TRBV30 NA CAWSPARGYNEQFF TGTGCCTGGAGCCCGGCGCGGGGATACAATGAGCAGTTCTTC
NA TRBJ2-7 TRBV7-9 NA CASSLAGMGHEQYF TGTGCCAGCAGCTTAGCGGGTATGGGTCACGAGCAGTACTTC
once TRBJ1-4 TRBV7-2 NA CASSLNAGATKLFF TGTGCCAGCAGCTTAAATGCCGGCGCAACGAAACTGTTTTTT
NA TRBJ2-5 TRBV29-1 NA CSVGGSQETQYF TGCAGCGTTGGAGGGTCCCAAGAGACCCAGTACTTC
NA TRBJ1-1 TRBV27 NA CASSLSTANTEAFF TGTGCCAGCAGTTTATCGACTGCGAACACTGAAGCTTTCTTT
NA TRBJ2-3 TRBV29-1 NA CSVEEATDTQYF TGCAGCGTTGAAGAGGCGACAGATACGCAGTATTTT
NA TRBJ2-1 TRBV7-6 NA CASSLGLSGNEQFF TGTGCCAGCAGCTTAGGTCTTAGCGGCAATGAGCAGTTCTTC
NA TRBJ2-7 TRBV9 NA CASSDERGRYEQYF TGTGCCAGCAGCGATGAGAGGGGCCGGTACGAGCAGTACTTC
NA TRBJ2-5 TRBV11-3 TRBD2 CASSSTFPSGRDETQYF TGTGCCAGCAGCTCGACCTTCCCCAGCGGGAGGGACGAGACCCAGTACTTC
NA TRBJ1-2 TRBV29-1 NA CSVAPGAADGYTF TGCAGCGTTGCACCAGGGGCTGCGGATGGCTACACCTTC
NA TRBJ2-7 TRBV7-9 TRBD1 CASSADRGRYYEQYF TGTGCCAGCAGCGCGGACAGGGGGCGTTACTACGAGCAGTACTTC
NA TRBJ1-5 TRBV19 NA CASSMHGDQPQHF TGTGCCAGTAGTATGCACGGGGACCAGCCCCAGCATTTT
once TRBJ2-3 TRBV18 TRBD2 CASSPLLAGGSDTQYF TGTGCCAGCTCACCGCTCCTAGCGGGAGGGTCGGATACGCAGTATTTT
NA TRBJ1-2 TRBV6-1 NA CASSPGTPTYTF TGTGCCAGCAGTCCGGGCACCCCGACCTACACCTTC
once TRBJ2-1 TRBV5-1 TRBD2 CASSLGGSINEQFF TGCGCCAGCAGCCTAGGCGGGAGTATAAATGAGCAGTTCTTC
NA TRBJ2-3 TRBV4-1 TRBD2 CASSQDPPSGTLLGTQYF TGCGCCAGCAGCCAAGATCCCCCTAGCGGGACCCTTCTTGGTACGCAGTATTTT
NA TRBJ2-3 TRBV6-1 TRBD1 CASSGSGTGTDTQYF TGTGCCAGCAGTGGATCCGGGACAGGGACAGATACGCAGTATTTT
NA TRBJ2-7 TRBV5-1 NA CASKANPSYEQYF TGCGCCAGCAAGGCAAATCCGTCCTACGAGCAGTACTTC
NA TRBJ1-4 TRBV7-9 NA CASSPADEKLFF TGTGCCAGCAGCCCCGCGGATGAAAAACTGTTTTTT
NA TRBJ2-3 TRBV5-1 TRBD2 CASSLMGLAASTDTQYF TGCGCCAGCAGCTTGATGGGACTAGCGGCTAGCACAGATACGCAGTATTTT
NA TRBJ2-7 TRBV7-2 TRBD1 CASSQGTGSSHEQYF TGTGCCAGCAGCCAGGGGACAGGGTCCTCTCACGAGCAGTACTTC
NA TRBJ2-7 TRBV2 NA CASTRTGIGYEQYF TGTGCCAGCACCCGGACGGGAATCGGGTACGAGCAGTACTTC
NA TRBJ2-1 TRBV5-1 TRBD1 CASSFGDRGDEFF TGCGCCAGCAGCTTCGGGGACAGGGGGGACGAGTTCTTC